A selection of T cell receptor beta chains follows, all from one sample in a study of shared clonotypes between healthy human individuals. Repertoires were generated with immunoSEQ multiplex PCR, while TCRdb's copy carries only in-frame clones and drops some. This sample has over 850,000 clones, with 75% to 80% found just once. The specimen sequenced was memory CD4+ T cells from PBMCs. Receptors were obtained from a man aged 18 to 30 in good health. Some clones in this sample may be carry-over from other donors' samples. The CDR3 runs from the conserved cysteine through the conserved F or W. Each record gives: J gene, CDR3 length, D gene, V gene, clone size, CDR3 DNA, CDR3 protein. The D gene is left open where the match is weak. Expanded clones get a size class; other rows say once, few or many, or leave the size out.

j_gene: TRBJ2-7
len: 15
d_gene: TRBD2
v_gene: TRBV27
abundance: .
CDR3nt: TGTGCCAGCAGTCCGCGAGCGGGAGGTGCCTACGAGCAGTACTTC
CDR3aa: CASSPRAGGAYEQYF

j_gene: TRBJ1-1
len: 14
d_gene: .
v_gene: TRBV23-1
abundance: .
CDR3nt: TGCGCCAGCAGAAGACTGGGGGAGAACACTGAAGCTTTCTTT
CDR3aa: CASRRLGENTEAFF

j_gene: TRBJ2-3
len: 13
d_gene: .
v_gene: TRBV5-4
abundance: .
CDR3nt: TGTGCCAGCAGCTCGGGGGTCACAGATACGCAGTATTTT
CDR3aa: CASSSGVTDTQYF

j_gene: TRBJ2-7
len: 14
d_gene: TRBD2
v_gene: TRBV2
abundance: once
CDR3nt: TGTGCCAGCACCAGAGCGGGAGGGGAGTACGAGCAGTACTTC
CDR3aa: CASTRAGGEYEQYF

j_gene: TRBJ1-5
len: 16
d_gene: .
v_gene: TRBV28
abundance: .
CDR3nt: TGTGCCATTAGGGGGACAAGACTTCTTAGCAATCAGCCCCAGCATTTT
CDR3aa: CAIRGTRLLSNQPQHF

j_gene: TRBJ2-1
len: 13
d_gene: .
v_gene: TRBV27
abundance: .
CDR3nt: TGTGCCAGCAGTTGGGGGTCCTACAATGAGCAGTTCTTC
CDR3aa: CASSWGSYNEQFF

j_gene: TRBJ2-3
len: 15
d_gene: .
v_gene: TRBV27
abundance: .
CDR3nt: TGTGCCAGCAGTTCCCGGTCCCTTCCCCAAGATACGCAGTATTTT
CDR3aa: CASSSRSLPQDTQYF

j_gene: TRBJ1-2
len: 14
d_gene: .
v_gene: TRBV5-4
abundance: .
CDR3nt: TGTGCCAGCAGCTTGGCGGGGCAGAGGTATGGCTACACCTTC
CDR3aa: CASSLAGQRYGYTF

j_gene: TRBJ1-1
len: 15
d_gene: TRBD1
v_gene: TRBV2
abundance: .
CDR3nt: TGTGCCAGCACCTCCGGGACAGGAGAGAACACTGAAGCTTTCTTT
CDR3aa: CASTSGTGENTEAFF

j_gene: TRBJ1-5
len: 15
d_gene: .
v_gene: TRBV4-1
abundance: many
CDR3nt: TGCGCCAGCAGCCAAGATGGAAGTAGGACTCAGCCCCAGCATTTT
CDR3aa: CASSQDGSRTQPQHF

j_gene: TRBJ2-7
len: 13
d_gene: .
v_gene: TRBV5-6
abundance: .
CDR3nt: TGTGCCAGCAGCCGTCTCGGCGGCTACGAGCAGTACTTC
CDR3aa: CASSRLGGYEQYF

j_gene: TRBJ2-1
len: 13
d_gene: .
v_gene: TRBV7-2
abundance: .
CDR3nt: TGTGCCAGCAGCGCCCGAAGATACAATGAGCAGTTCTTC
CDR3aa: CASSARRYNEQFF

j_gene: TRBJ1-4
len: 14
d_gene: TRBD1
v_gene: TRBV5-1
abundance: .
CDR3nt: TGCGCCAGCAGCCCGCAGGGGGCCGATGAAAAACTGTTTTTT
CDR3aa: CASSPQGADEKLFF

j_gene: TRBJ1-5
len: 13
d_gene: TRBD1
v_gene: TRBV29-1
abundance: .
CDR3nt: TGCAGCGTCGCGGGACAGTTAGGCCAGCCCCAGCATTTT
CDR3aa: CSVAGQLGQPQHF

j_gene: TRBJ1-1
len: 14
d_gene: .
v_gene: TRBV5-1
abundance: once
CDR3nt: TGCGCCAGCAGCTTGGGAGGTCGGGCGTCCGAAGCTTTCTTT
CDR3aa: CASSLGGRASEAFF

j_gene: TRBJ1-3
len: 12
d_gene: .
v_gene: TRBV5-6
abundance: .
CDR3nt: TGTGCCAGCAGCTTGGGGGTCGGCACCATATATTTT
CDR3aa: CASSLGVGTIYF

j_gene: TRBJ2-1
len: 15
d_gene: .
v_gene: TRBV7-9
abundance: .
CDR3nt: TGTGCCAGCAGCTTCCCGCTAGGGACCTACAATGAGCAGTTCTTC
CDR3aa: CASSFPLGTYNEQFF

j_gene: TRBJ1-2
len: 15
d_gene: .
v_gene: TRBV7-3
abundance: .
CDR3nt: TGTGCCAGCAGCTCGACAGGCGCTTCTAACTATGGCTACACCTTC
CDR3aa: CASSSTGASNYGYTF

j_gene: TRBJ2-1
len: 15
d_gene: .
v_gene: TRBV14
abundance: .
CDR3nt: TGTGCCAGCAGCCAAGCCATCTACCACTACAATGAGCAGTTCTTC
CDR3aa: CASSQAIYHYNEQFF

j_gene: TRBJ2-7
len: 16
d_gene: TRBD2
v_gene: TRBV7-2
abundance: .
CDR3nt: TGTGCCAGCAGCCTACCCGGGGAGGGGCCATCCTACGAGCAGTACTTC
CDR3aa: CASSLPGEGPSYEQYF

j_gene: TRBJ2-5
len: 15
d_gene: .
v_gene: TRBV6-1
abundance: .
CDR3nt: TGTGCCAGCAGTTCATACAGGGTAACTCCAGAGACCCAGTACTTC
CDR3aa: CASSSYRVTPETQYF

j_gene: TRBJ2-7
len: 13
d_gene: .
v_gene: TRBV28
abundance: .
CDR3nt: TGTGCCAGCAGTTCCCCGGAGACCTACGAGCAGTACTTC
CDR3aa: CASSSPETYEQYF

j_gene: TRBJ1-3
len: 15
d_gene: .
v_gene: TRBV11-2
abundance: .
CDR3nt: TGTGCCAGCAGCTTGATTCGCGACTCTGGAAACACCATATATTTT
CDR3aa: CASSLIRDSGNTIYF

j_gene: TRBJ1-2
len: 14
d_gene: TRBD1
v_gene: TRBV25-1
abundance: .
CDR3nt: TGTGCCAGCAGTGAAAGGACAGGGCCGGATGGCTACACCTTC
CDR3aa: CASSERTGPDGYTF

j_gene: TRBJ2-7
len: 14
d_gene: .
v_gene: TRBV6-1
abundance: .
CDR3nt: TGTGCTACCTGGGGAACCGGTGGATTCTACGAGCAGTACTTC
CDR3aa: CATWGTGGFYEQYF

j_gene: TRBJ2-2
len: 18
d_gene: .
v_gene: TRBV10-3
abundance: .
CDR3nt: TGTGCCATCAGTGAGTCTGAGGGCAGGGTGAAGAACACCGGGGAGCTGTTTTTT
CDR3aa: CAISESEGRVKNTGELFF

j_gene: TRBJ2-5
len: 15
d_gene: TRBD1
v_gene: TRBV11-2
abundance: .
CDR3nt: TGTGCCAGCAGCGCCGGGACAGGGGACGGAGAGACCCAGTACTTC
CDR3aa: CASSAGTGDGETQYF

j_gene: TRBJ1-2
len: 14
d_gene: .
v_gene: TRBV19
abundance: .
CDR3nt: TGTGCCAGTAGTGTCCTCGGGGGGAGCTATGGCTACACCTTC
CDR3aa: CASSVLGGSYGYTF

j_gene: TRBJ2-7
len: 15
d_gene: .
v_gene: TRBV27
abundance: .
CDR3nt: TGTGCCAGCAGTCCACAGGGGAGGAAATCCTACGAGCAGTACTTC
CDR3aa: CASSPQGRKSYEQYF

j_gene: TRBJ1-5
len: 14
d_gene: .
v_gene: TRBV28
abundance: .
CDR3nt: TGTGCCAGCGAAGCAGGAGATAGCAATCAGCCCCAGCATTTT
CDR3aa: CASEAGDSNQPQHF

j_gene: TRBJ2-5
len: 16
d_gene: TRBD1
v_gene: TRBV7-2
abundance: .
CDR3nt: TGTGCCAGCAGCCTTGCCCGGACAGGGGGCCAAGAGACCCAGTACTTC
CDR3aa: CASSLARTGGQETQYF

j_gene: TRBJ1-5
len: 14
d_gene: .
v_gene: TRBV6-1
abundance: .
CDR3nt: TGTGCCAGCAGTGCCCTCGGGGGCAATCAGCCCCAGCATTTT
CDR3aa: CASSALGGNQPQHF

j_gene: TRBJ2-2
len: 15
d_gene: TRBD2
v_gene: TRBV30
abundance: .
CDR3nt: TGTGCCTGGAGACTAGCGGGGGTCAACACCGGGGAGCTGTTTTTT
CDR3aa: CAWRLAGVNTGELFF

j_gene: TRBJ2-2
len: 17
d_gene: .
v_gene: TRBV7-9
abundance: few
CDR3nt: TGTGCCAGCAGGTTCCAGGGGCCTGCGGTGAACACCGGGGAGCTGTTTTTT
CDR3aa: CASRFQGPAVNTGELFF

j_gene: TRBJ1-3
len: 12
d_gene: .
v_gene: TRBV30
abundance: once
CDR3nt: TGTGCCTGGAGTGAGGCGGGTGGGACCATATATTTT
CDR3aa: CAWSEAGGTIYF

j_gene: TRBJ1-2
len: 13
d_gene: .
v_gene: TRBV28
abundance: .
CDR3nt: TGTGCCAGCGGCTTATGGGGGTTCTATGGCTACACCTTC
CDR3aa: CASGLWGFYGYTF

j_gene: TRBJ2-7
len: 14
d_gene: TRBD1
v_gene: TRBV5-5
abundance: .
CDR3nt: TGTGCCAGCAGCTCCGAAGACAGGGCCTACGAGCAGTACTTC
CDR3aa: CASSSEDRAYEQYF

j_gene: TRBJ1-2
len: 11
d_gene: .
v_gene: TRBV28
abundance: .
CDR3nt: TGTGCCGGTAATAGTGGGTATGGCTACACCTTC
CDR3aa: CAGNSGYGYTF

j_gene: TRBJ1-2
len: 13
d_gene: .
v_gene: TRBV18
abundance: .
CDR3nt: TGTGCCAGCACGACAGGAAATAACTATGGCTACACCTTC
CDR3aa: CASTTGNNYGYTF

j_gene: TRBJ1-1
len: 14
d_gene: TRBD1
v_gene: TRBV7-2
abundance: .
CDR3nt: TGTGCCAGCAGCTTCATGGACAGGGGCACTGAAGCTTTCTTT
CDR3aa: CASSFMDRGTEAFF

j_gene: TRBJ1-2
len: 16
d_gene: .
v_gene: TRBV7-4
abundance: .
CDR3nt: TGTGCCAGCAGCTTAGAAGGACGGGGCTCTAACTATGGCTACACCTTC
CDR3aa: CASSLEGRGSNYGYTF

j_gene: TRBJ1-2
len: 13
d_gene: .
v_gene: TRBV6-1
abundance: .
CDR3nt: TGTGCCAGCAGTGGCAGGGGCTTCTATGGCTACACCTTC
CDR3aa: CASSGRGFYGYTF

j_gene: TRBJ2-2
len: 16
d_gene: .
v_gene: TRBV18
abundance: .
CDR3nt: TGTGCCAGCTCACCAGGGCTAGGGAGTTCCATCGGGGAGCTGTTTTTT
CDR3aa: CASSPGLGSSIGELFF

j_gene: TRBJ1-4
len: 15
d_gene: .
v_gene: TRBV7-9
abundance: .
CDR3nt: TGTGCCAGCAGCTTAGAGGGCGGACGGAATGAAAAACTGTTTTTT
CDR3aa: CASSLEGGRNEKLFF

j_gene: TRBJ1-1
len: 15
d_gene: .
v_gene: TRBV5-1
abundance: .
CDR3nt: TGCGCCAGCAGCTTCCGGGCGGACCTGAACACTGAAGCTTTCTTT
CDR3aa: CASSFRADLNTEAFF

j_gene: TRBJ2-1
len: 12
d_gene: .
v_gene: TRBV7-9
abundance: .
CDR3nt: TGTGCCAGCGGGAGAAGGTCCAATGAGCAGTTCTTC
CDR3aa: CASGRRSNEQFF

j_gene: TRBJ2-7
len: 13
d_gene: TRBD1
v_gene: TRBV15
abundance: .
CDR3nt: TGTGCCACCTCTACAGGGGGTACCTACGAGCAGTACTTC
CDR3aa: CATSTGGTYEQYF

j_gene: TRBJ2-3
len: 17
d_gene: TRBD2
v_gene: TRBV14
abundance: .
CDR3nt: TGTGCCAGCAGCCAAGAACTAGCGGGAGTGATCACAGATACGCAGTATTTT
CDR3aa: CASSQELAGVITDTQYF

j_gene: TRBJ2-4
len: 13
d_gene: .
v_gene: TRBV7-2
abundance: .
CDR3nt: TGTGCCAGCAGCCTCCTCGGGCAAAACATTCAGTACTTC
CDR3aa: CASSLLGQNIQYF

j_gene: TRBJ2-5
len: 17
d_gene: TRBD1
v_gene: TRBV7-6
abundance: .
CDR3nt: TGTGCCAGCAGCTTAGGGAGCTTCCAGGGGGTGTCAGAGACCCAGTACTTC
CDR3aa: CASSLGSFQGVSETQYF

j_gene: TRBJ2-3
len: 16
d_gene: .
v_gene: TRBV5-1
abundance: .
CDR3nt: TGCGCCAGCAGCTTGGGGTTAACAGGGCGCACAGATACGCAGTATTTT
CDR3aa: CASSLGLTGRTDTQYF

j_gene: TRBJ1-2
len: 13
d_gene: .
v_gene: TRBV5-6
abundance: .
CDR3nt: TGTGCCAGCAGCTTGGACAGCTTCTATGGCTACACCTTC
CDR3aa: CASSLDSFYGYTF

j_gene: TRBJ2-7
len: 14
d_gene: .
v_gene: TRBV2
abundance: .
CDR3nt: TGTGCCAGTCGCCGGGACCGCCATTCCTACGAGCAGTACTTC
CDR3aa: CASRRDRHSYEQYF

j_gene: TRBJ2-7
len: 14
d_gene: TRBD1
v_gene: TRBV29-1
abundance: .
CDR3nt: TGCAGCGTTGAGGCGGGACAGGGAGGGCACGAGCAGTACTTC
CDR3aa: CSVEAGQGGHEQYF

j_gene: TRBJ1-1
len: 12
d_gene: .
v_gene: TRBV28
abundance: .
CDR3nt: TGTGCCAGCCGTGATTCGAACACTGAAGCTTTCTTT
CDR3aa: CASRDSNTEAFF